Listed below are T cell receptor beta chains from one sample, sequenced in a study of CD4+ T cells in melanoma. TCRdb's copy holds only in-frame clones and misses some; the assay was immunoSEQ multiplex PCR. The sample holds approximately 110,000 clones; approximately 92% are singletons and the top ten take 3% to 4%. Sequenced: peripheral blood. Receptors were obtained from a human donor with melanoma. The CDR3 runs from the conserved cysteine through the conserved F or W. A D gene is named only where the DNA matches it firmly. Size tells how often a clone was seen (once, few, many) or the class of an expanded clone, and some rows leave it out.

j_call | v_call | d_call | clone_size | cdr3_aa | cdr3_nt
TRBJ2-1 | TRBV18 | TRBD2 | - | CASSKTSGRNEQFF | TGTGCCAGCTCAAAGACTAGCGGGAGAAATGAGCAGTTCTTC
TRBJ1-4 | TRBV10-3 | TRBD1 | once | CAISEQGGNEKLFF | TGTGCCATCAGTGAGCAGGGGGGTAATGAAAAACTGTTTTTT
TRBJ1-4 | TRBV9 | - | - | CASSLRSANEKLFF | TGTGCCAGCAGCCTCCGGTCGGCTAATGAAAAACTGTTTTTT
TRBJ2-1 | TRBV7-9 | - | - | CASSLISSEQFF | TGTGCCAGCAGCCTAATTTCTAGTGAGCAGTTCTTC
TRBJ2-3 | TRBV28 | - | - | CASSGDTDTQYF | TGTGCCAGCAGCGGAGACACAGATACGCAGTATTTT
TRBJ2-5 | TRBV7-2 | TRBD2 | - | CASSLVLAGETQYF | TGTGCCAGCAGCTTAGTACTAGCGGGAGAGACCCAGTACTTC
TRBJ2-7 | TRBV5-1 | - | - | CASSRSYEQYF | TGCGCCAGCAGCCGCTCCTACGAGCAGTACTTC
TRBJ2-5 | TRBV4-3 | TRBD1 | - | CASSQEGHRGETQYF | TGCGCCAGCAGCCAAGAAGGGCACAGGGGGGAGACCCAGTACTTC
TRBJ2-3 | TRBV5-1 | TRBD1 | - | CASSWTGGGTDTQYF | TGCGCCAGCAGCTGGACAGGGGGCGGCACAGATACGCAGTATTTT
TRBJ2-7 | TRBV9 | - | - | CASSATGTPDPYEQYF | TGTGCCAGCAGCGCCACCGGGACGCCCGACCCCTACGAGCAGTACTTC